This entry describes one T cell receptor (beta chain). The identical CDR3 is also encoded by other nucleotide sequences in the sample. This sample stems from a study of beta chain features in type 1 diabetes. CDR3 length equals 13 residues. Trimming stripped 5 bases from V and 6 bases from J, with 12 bases between. Germline values: CDR1 MNHEY, CDR2 SVGAGI. The sequenced template was cDNA made from the entire isolated RNA. The repertoire was sequenced with immunoSEQ multiplex PCR; TCRdb's copy has only in-frame clones and lacks some. The repertoire includes about 320,000 clones, 14% of them detected once, and roughly 7% sits in the top ten.

Sequencing was done on a sample of central memory CD4+ T cells from blood. The TCR originated in a young man in good health. This sequence joins TRBV6-5 and TRBJ2-3; D is undetermined. The CDR3 is CASSEIGTDTQYF. The CDR3 coding sequence is TGTGCCAGCAGTGAAATCGGAACGGATACGCAGTATTTT.